This TCR beta chain was identified in a study of shared clonotypes between healthy human individuals (dated by TCRdb to 2020 to 2022). Turning to the overall study: The cohort included three men and two women between 18 and 49 years of age. Per donor, three plates each were used for CD4 naive and CD4 memory, two for CD8 naive, and one for CD8 memory. To estimate repertoire size and how much clonotypes are shared between individuals, the study performed deep sequencing of blood TCR repertoires from about five healthy adults. Different laboratories and diverse techniques were used to prepare libraries and sequence TCR repertoires, to increase sequencing depth and limit assay-specific biases. Leukapheresis yielded between about 0.9 and 9 billion PBMCs per donor. Summary of the overall study and its limitations: Across four donors, around 5% of naive CD4, more than 3% of naive CD8, 2% to 2.5% of memory CD4, and roughly 0.41% of memory CD8 clonotypes were shared. Only blood was sampled, and tissue TCR repertoires likely differ from those in blood. Rarefaction of sorted-subset datasets indicated incomplete sequencing despite the large sequencing depth. The small number of donors limited the genetic and exposure-history diversity represented. Pairwise subsampling led to the expectation that sequencing depth would affect the degree of clonotype sharing among donors. Higher generation probabilities were observed for clonotypes shared by all four sorted-subset donors than for non-shared clonotypes. Larger estimated clonotype richness was generally found for naive subsets than for memory subsets.

The donors were healthy, HIV-negative adults with no recently reported acute infections or vaccinations. Every donor was a Caucasian adult residing in Nashville, Tennessee, USA. CD4+ T cells were enriched by magnetic negative selection, after which naive cells were positively selected on CD45RA and the negative fraction was taken as the memory subset. Blood was obtained by leukapheresis, after which PBMCs were separated by Ficoll-Histopaque density gradient centrifugation and cryopreserved in liquid nitrogen vapor phase. Analytical flow cytometry was used to check the purity and quantity of each magnetically sorted T cell population. Each sorted fraction had its genomic DNA isolated and then quantified by UV absorbance on a Nanodrop 2000c. About this clone itself: Which antigen it targets is not known. Within one base of it there is no much larger clone, and no base qualities were kept.

Taken from the germline V gene, the CDR1 and CDR2 loops are MNHNS and SASEGT. The CDR3 runs 15 amino acids, cysteine and phenylalanine included. Solely the CDR3 DNA is kept, with 45 bases framed from the first base. Trimming accounts for 3 bases at V and 6 bases at J, while the number of junction bases matched to no gene is 8. Using the deep immunoSEQ assay, multiplex PCR amplified TCR CDR3 regions from genomic DNA. Genomic DNA extracted from each cell subset was distributed evenly over all wells of several immunoSEQ 96-well plates, and each plate served as one replicate. For sorted subsets, approximately 200 ng of genomic DNA, equivalent to some 30,000 T cell genomes, went into each replicate PCR. Purified libraries were quantified with a Qubit 3.0 fluorometer, sized on a Bioanalyzer 2100, and re-quantified with the KAPA Library Quantification kit. A separate single-read 150-cycle Illumina NextSeq 550 flow cell was used to sequence each immunoSEQ 96-well plate. Regarding the original processing steps: Because the immunoSEQ output held only junctional sequences and lacked quality scores, the filtering could not match the filtering applied to full-length reads. Sequences were annotated with PyIR, a Python wrapper for IgBLAST v1.9, using IMGT germline references to assign V/J genes and CDR3. Reads with weak V/J assignments (E-value above 1e-6), missing CDR3, stop codons, out-of-frame junctions, or ambiguous translated residues were removed. V3J clonotypes were defined by identical inferred V gene, J gene, and CDR3 amino acid sequence. The percentage overlap between two repertoires was calculated by dividing the number of shared unique clonotypes by the size of the smaller repertoire. RTK rarefaction, the Chao1 estimator, and Recon v2.1 estimates of unobserved clonotypes were used to assess repertoire richness. Generation probabilities for all TCRbeta clonotypes obtained by the gDNA method from several donors were computed using OLGA. TCRdb limited this immuneACCESS table to in-frame rearrangements with V and J called. A share of clones is missing; checked studies link under half to unresolved V genes, and the rest is unexplained. V and J calls and clone size are as listed in that table; D and trimming were resolved from the DNA. This sample has approximately 530,000 clones in its table, and roughly 95% of those were observed once. The ten largest account for under 0.065% of the sample.

This receptor was taken from a woman under 40 in good health. The chain uses TRBV6-1 and TRBJ1-5, with 7 central nucleotides matching TRBD1. The sample consisted of naive CD4+ T cells sorted from blood. The intended sense of this specimen's cell subset or site label: CD45RA+ positively selected. The base sequence is TGTGCCAGCAGTGACAGAGGGGGCAGCGTTCAGCCCCAGCATTTT. Its translation is CASSDRGGSVQPQHF.